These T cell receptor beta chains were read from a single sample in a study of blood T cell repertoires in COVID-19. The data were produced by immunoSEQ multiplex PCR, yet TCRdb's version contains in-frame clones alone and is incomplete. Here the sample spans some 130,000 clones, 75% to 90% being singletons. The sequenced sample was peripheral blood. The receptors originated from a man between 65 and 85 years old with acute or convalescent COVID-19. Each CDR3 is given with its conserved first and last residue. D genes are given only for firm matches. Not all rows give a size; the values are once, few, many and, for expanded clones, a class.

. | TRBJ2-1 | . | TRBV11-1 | TGTGCCAGCAGCTTAGCGAATAACTTTCGGGGGAAACGTACAGATGAGCAGTTCTTC | CASSLANNFRGKRTDEQFF
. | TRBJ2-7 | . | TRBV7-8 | TGTGCCAGCAGCCGCGGTGGGGCAGAAACCTACGAGCAGTACTTC | CASSRGGAETYEQYF
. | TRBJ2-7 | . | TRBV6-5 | TGTGCCAGCAGTTACGGGCCTTCGAGCTCCTACGAGCAGTACTTC | CASSYGPSSSYEQYF
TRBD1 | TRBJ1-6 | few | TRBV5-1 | TGCGCCAGCAGCAACCGGGACAGGGGTGGCTATAATTCACCCCTCCACTTT | CASSNRDRGGYNSPLHF
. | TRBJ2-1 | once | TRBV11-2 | TGTGCCAGCGGAACTAGTATCAGGCGAAATGAGCAGTTCTTC | CASGTSIRRNEQFF
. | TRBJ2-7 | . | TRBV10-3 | TGTGCCATCAGCCAACTGGTTACCTACGAGCAGTACTTC | CAISQLVTYEQYF
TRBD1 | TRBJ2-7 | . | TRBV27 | TGTGCCAGCAGTTTGTCGGGACAGGGTACCTACGAGCAGTACTTC | CASSLSGQGTYEQYF
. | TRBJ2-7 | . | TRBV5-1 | TGCGCCAGCAGCTTGAGGACTGGACCTAGCTACGAGCAGTACTTC | CASSLRTGPSYEQYF
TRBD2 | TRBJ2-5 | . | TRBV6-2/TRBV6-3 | TGTGCCAGCAGTTTCCCTAAGCGGGGCCTTCAAGAGACCCAGTACTTC | CASSFPKRGLQETQYF
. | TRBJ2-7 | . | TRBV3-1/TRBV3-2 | TGTGCCAGCAGCCAAGATATTGGGCAGGTGGCGACGAAGCAGTACTTC | CASSQDIGQVATKQYF
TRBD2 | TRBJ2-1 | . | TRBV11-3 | TGTGCCAGCAGCTCGGGACTAGCGGGGGGTTTAGGGCAGTTCTTC | CASSSGLAGGLGQFF
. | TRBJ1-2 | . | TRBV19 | TGTGCCAGTAGTATACGTTCCGGACGGGAGGGCTACACCTTC | CASSIRSGREGYTF